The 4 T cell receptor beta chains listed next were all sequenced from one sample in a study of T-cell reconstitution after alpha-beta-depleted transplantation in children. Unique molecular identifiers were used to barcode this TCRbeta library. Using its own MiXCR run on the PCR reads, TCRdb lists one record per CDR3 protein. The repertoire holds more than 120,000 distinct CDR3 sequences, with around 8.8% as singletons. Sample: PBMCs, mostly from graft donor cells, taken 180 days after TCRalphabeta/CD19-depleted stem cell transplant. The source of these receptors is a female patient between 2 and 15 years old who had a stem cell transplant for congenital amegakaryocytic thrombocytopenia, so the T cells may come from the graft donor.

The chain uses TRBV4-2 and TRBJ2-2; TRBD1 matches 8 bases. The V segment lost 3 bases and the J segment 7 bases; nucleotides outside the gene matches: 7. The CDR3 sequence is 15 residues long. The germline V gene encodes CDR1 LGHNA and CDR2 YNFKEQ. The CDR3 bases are TGTGCCAGCAGCCAGACCGGGACAGGCTACGGGGAGCTGTTTTTT. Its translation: CASSQTGTGYGELFF.

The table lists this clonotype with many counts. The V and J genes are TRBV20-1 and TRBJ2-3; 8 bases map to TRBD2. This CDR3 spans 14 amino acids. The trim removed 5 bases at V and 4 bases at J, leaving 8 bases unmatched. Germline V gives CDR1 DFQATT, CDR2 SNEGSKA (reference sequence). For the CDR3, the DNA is TGCAGTGCTGGACGGACTAGCAACCCAGATACGCAGTATTTT. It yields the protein CSAGRTSNPDTQYF.

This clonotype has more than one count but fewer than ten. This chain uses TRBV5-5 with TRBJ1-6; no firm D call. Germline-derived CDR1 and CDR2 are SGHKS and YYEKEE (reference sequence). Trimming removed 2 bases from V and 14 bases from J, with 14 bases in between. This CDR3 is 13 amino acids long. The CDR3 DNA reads TGTGCCAGCAGCTTAGGACCGCCTCAGACCCTCCACTTT. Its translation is CASSLGPPQTLHF.

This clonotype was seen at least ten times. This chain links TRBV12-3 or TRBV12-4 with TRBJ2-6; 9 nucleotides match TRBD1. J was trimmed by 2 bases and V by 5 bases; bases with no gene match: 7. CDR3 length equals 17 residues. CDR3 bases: TGTGCCAGCAGTAGGGACAGGGCGGGACCTGGGGCCAACGTCCTGACTTTC. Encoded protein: CASSRDRAGPGANVLTF.